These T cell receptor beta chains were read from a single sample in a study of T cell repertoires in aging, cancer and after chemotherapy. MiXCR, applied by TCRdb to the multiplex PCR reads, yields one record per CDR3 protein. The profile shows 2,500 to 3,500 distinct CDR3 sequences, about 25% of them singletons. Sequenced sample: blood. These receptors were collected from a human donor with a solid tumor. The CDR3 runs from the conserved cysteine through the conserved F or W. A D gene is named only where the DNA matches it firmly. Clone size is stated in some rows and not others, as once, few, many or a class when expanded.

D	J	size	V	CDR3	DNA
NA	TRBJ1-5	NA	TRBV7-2	CASSSMGSNQPQHF	TGTGCCAGCAGCTCCATGGGGAGCAATCAGCCCCAGCATTTT
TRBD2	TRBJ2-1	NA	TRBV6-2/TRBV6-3	CASSNWGGYKFF	TGTGCCAGCAGTAACTGGGGGGGATATAAGTTCTTC
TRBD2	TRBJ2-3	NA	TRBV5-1	CASSLVKRGSTDTQYF	TGCGCCAGCAGCTTGGTTAAGCGGGGAAGCACAGATACGCAGTATTTT
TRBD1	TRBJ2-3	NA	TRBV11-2	CASSTGGPDTQYF	TGTGCCAGCAGCACAGGGGGCCCAGATACGCAGTATTTT
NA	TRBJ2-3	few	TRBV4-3	CASSYQSADTQYF	TGCGCCAGCAGCTACCAATCGGCAGATACGCAGTATTTT
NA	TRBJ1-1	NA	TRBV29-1	CSVSGGYTEAFF	TGCAGCGTTTCGGGGGGCTACACTGAAGCTTTCTTT
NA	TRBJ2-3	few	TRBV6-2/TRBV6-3	CASSDREFTDTQYF	TGTGCCAGCAGCGACAGAGAATTCACAGATACGCAGTATTTT
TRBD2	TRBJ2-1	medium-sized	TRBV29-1	CSARLAGANNEQFF	TGCAGCGCCCGACTAGCGGGGGCCAACAATGAGCAGTTCTTC
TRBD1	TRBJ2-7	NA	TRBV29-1	CSGTGQGVYEQYF	TGCAGCGGCACCGGACAGGGTGTCTACGAGCAGTACTTC
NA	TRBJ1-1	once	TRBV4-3	CASSRGEGSMNTEAFF	TGCGCCAGCAGCCGTGGGGAGGGGTCGATGAACACTGAAGCTTTCTTT
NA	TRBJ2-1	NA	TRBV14	CASSQGSSTFSYNEQFF	TGTGCCAGCAGCCAAGGGAGTAGTACTTTCTCCTACAATGAGCAGTTCTTC
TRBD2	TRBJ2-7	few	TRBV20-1	CSARGGSGDSYEQYF	TGCAGTGCTAGGGGCGGGAGCGGGGACTCCTACGAGCAGTACTTC
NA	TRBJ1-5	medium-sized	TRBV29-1	CSVALGGNQPQHF	TGCAGCGTCGCTCTAGGGGGCAATCAGCCCCAGCATTTT
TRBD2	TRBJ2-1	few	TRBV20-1	CSASRLAGPSSYNEQFF	TGCAGTGCTAGTAGGCTAGCGGGTCCGAGCTCCTACAATGAGCAGTTCTTC
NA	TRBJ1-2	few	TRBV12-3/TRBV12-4	CASSLSGDTNYGYTF	TGTGCCAGCAGTTTATCGGGGGATACTAACTATGGCTACACCTTC
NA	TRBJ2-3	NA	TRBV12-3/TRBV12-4	CASSFSRHTDTQYF	TGTGCCAGCAGTTTTTCCCGTCACACAGATACGCAGTATTTT
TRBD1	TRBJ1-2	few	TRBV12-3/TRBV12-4	CASSAPTGYYGYTF	TGTGCCAGCAGTGCCCCGACAGGGTACTATGGCTACACCTTC
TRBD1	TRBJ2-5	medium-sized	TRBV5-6	CASSATGSETQYF	TGTGCCAGCAGTGCGACAGGGAGCGAGACCCAGTACTTC
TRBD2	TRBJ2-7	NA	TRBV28	CASRRLAGGYEQYF	TGTGCCAGCAGGCGACTAGCGGGAGGCTACGAGCAGTACTTC
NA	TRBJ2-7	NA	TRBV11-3	CASSEGRTYEQYF	TGCGCCAGCAGCGAAGGCAGGACCTACGAGCAGTACTTC
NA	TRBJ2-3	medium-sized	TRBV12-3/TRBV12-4	CASSFGSMSTDTQYF	TGTGCCAGCAGTTTTGGGTCCATGAGCACAGATACGCAGTATTTT
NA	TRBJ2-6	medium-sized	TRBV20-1	CSARSRADSGANVLTF	TGCAGTGCTAGAAGCAGGGCTGACTCTGGGGCCAACGTCCTGACTTTC
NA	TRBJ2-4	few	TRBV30	CDPSWGAKNIQYF	TGTGACCCTTCTTGGGGGGCCAAAAACATTCAGTACTTC
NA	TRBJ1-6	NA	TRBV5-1	CASSLSQSNSPLHF	TGCGCCAGCAGCTTAAGCCAAAGTAATTCACCCCTCCACTTT
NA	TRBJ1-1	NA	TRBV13	CASNLRTFSPNTEAFF	TGTGCCAGCAACCTACGGACTTTTTCCCCGAACACTGAAGCTTTCTTT
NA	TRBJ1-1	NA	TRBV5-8	CASSLGVRDTEAFF	TGTGCCAGCAGCTTGGGCGTAAGGGACACTGAAGCTTTCTTT
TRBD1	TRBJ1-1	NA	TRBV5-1	CASALGGSRNTEAFF	TGCGCCAGCGCCTTAGGGGGCAGCCGGAACACTGAAGCTTTCTTT